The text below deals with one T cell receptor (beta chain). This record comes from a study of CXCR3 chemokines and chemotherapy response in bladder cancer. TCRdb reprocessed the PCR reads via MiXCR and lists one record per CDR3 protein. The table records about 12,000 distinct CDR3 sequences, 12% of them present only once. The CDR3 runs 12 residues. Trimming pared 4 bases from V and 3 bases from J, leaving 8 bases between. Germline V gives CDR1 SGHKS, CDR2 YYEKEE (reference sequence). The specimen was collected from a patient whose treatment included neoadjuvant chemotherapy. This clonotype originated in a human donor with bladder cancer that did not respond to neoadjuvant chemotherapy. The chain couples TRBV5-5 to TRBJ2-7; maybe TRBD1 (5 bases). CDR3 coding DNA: TGTGCCAGCAGCAAACAGGACTACGAGCAGTACTTC. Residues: CASSKQDYEQYF.